The next 6 T cell receptor beta chains were all read from a single sample in a study of shared clonotypes between healthy human individuals. Using immunoSEQ multiplex PCR, the repertoire was profiled, and TCRdb retains in-frame clones only, with some absent. The sample lists about 2.2 million clones, about 93% occurring once. CD45RO negativity and positive selection for CCR7 defined naive CD8 cells, a population that excluded terminally differentiated effector memory CD45RA+ cells. Sequencing input: naive CD8+ T cells from PBMCs. The receptors stem from a man in his late teens or twenties in good health. Some clones in this sample may be carry-over from other donors' samples.

V gene TRBV27 combines with J gene TRBJ2-5; D is undetermined. Trimming removed 3 bases from V and 2 bases from J, with 7 bases in between. CDR3 size: 13 residues. CDR1 is MNHEY and CDR2 is SMNVEV in the germline V gene (reference sequence). Written as DNA, the CDR3 is TGTGCCAGCAGTTTGGCGGCACAAGAGACCCAGTACTTC. This codes for CASSLAAQETQYF.

The chain has TRBV11-2 and TRBJ2-1; TRBD2 is a possible D gene (5 bases). This CDR3 is 17 amino acids long. V dropped 1 base and J dropped 2 bases, with 15 bases sitting between them. The germline gives CDR1 SGHAT, CDR2 FQNNGV. This CDR3 reads CASSLVAAVLTYNEQFF. The CDR3 nucleotides are TGTGCCAGCAGCTTAGTTGCAGCGGTTCTCACCTACAATGAGCAGTTCTTC.

V gene TRBV30 combines with J gene TRBJ2-1; D gene ambiguous. The V gene lost 0 bases and the J gene lost 2 bases, with 17 bases spanning the gap. Germline CDR1 and CDR2: GTSNPN and SVGIG (reference sequence). The CDR3 contains 17 residues. The CDR3 coding sequence is TGTGCCTGGAGTGTACTTCAAGAGGAATTTGCCTACAATGAGCAGTTCTTC. It codes for CAWSVLQEEFAYNEQFF.

The J gene is TRBJ2-1, the V gene TRBV15, with D perhaps TRBD2 (6 bases). V dropped 3 bases and J dropped 6 bases, with 9 bases sitting between them. The CDR3 covers 13 residues. Germline lookup yields CDR1 LNHNV and CDR2 YYDKDF (reference sequence). The CDR3 DNA sequence: TGTGCCACCAGCAGTAAAGCGGGCAATGAGCAGTTCTTC. Its protein is CATSSKAGNEQFF.

The genes are TRBV7-9 and TRBJ2-7; 7 bases map to TRBD1. Germline CDR1 SEHNR, CDR2 FQNEAQ (reference sequence). The CDR3 totals 16 residues. The J segment lost 3 bases and the V segment lost 4 bases, leaving 12 bases of the junction unmatched. This CDR3 is CASSSTVGQPFYEQYF. Here the CDR3 DNA reads TGTGCCAGCAGCTCGACCGTGGGACAGCCCTTCTACGAGCAGTACTTC.

The chain is built from TRBV30 and TRBJ1-1, with TRBD1 matching over 7 bases. CDR3 length: 16 amino acids. Germline V gene lookup returns CDR1 GTSNPN and CDR2 SVGIG (reference sequence). V shed 8 bases and J 1 base; nucleotides not matched to a gene: 16. The CDR3 DNA reads TGTGCCGGAAGACAGGGTAGAAACCCGTCGAACACTGAAGCTTTCTTT. Residues: CAGRQGRNPSNTEAFF.